What follows are 16 T cell receptor beta chains derived from one specimen sequenced in a study of OX40 agonist ivuxolimab in advanced cancers. Assay used: immunoSEQ multiplex PCR; TCRdb lists only in-frame clones, some missing. The sample has 45,000 to 55,000 clones; approximately 81% are singletons. Specimen: CD4+ or CD8+ T cells sorted from blood, collected in a trial of the OX40 agonist ivuxolimab. The receptors here all came from an adult with an advanced solid tumor such as melanoma, head and neck, liver or kidney cancer.

The chain combines TRBV27 with TRBJ2-3; 8 bases line up with TRBD2. Germline trimming cut 3 bases from V and 6 bases from J; bases unmatched to any gene: 2. The CDR3 runs to 13 residues. Germline V gene lookup returns CDR1 MNHEY and CDR2 SMNVEV (reference sequence). The CDR3 reads CASSFSSGDTQYF. In DNA, the CDR3 is TGTGCCAGCAGTTTCTCTAGCGGGGATACGCAGTATTTT.

This clone has just a few counts. The CDR3 reads CASSLSSVGIYEQYF. The CDR3, as DNA: TGTGCCAGCAGTTTAAGCTCGGTGGGAATCTACGAGCAGTACTTC. J is TRBJ2-7 and V is TRBV28; no clear D gene. The germline V gene encodes CDR1 MDHEN and CDR2 SYDVKM. The V end lost 2 bases, the J end lost 3 bases, and 14 bases lay between the germline ends. There are 15 residues in the CDR3.

This chain connects TRBV6-5 to TRBJ1-2; D gene uncertain. The length of the CDR3 is 12 residues. Germline V gene lookup returns CDR1 MNHEY and CDR2 SVGAGI. V was cut by 6 bases and J by 0 bases, with 5 bases left in between. CDR3 in DNA: TGTGCCAGCAGACAGACTAACTATGGCTACACCTTC. This translates into CASRQTNYGYTF.

In nucleotides, the CDR3 is TGTGCCAGCAGCGCAGGACTAGCGGCCACAGATACGCAGTATTTT. Encoded protein: CASSAGLAATDTQYF. V gene TRBV9 combines with J gene TRBJ2-3, with 10 bases lining up with TRBD2. V lost 3 bases, J lost 2 bases, and 3 bases stayed unmatched. CDR3 length: 15 amino acids. Germline V gene sequence: CDR1 SGDLS, CDR2 YYNGEE.

The V gene is TRBV20-1, the J gene TRBJ1-1; no clear D gene. The V end lost 4 bases, the J end lost 5 bases, and 8 bases lay between the germline ends. The germline gives CDR1 DFQATT, CDR2 SNEGSKA (reference sequence). This CDR3 has 11 residues. The CDR3 spells CSAIRVTEAFF. The DNA for the CDR3 is TGCAGTGCTATAAGGGTAACTGAAGCTTTCTTT.

CDR3 protein: CASSEGGTEAYEQYF. In DNA form, the CDR3 reads TGTGCCAGCAGTGAAGGGGGGACAGAGGCCTACGAGCAGTACTTC. V gene TRBV6-1 combines with J gene TRBJ2-7; TRBD1 agrees at 7 bases. The V gene end was trimmed by 1 base and the J gene end by 2 bases; junction bases not matched to a gene: 5. The germline CDR1 and CDR2 sequences are MNHNS and SASEGT. The length of the CDR3 is 15 residues.

V usage is TRBV6-5 and J usage is TRBJ2-1; D unresolved. Germline lookup yields CDR1 MNHEY and CDR2 SVGAGI. CDR3 length: 12 residues. V was shortened by 2 bases and J by 8 bases, with 7 bases between the two germline ends. The CDR3: CASSYGEYEQFF. In nucleotides, the CDR3 is TGTGCCAGCAGTTACGGGGAATATGAGCAGTTCTTC.

The chain has TRBV28 and TRBJ1-1; D is ambiguous. Germline-derived CDR1 and CDR2 are MDHEN and SYDVKM. CDR3 length: 12 amino acids. Trimming cost V 4 bases and J 11 bases, with 14 bases left between them. The CDR3 nucleotides read TGTGCCAGCAGTTCCTCGGGCTGGCGGGCTTTCTTT. As protein: CASSSSGWRAFF.

This chain links TRBV28 with TRBJ1-1; D remains ambiguous. CDR3 length: 13 residues. Per the germline V gene, CDR1 is MDHEN and CDR2 is SYDVKM. V lost 3 bases to trimming and J lost 1 base, with 6 bases between them. This CDR3 reads CASSFISNTEAFF. CDR3 bases: TGTGCCAGCAGTTTTATCTCGAACACTGAAGCTTTCTTT.

This rearrangement joins TRBV4-1 to TRBJ1-1, with D unclear. Trimming cost V 4 bases and J 1 base, with 10 bases left between them. Germline V gene lookup returns CDR1 MGHRA and CDR2 YSYEKL. The CDR3 is 14 amino acids. DNA for the CDR3: TGCGCCAGCAGCCCATCCCTCGGGAACACTGAAGCTTTCTTT. Its protein product is CASSPSLGNTEAFF.

The V and J genes are TRBV28 and TRBJ2-3; 7 bases fit TRBD2. CDR1 is MDHEN, CDR2 SYDVKM, per germline. This CDR3 region has 19 residues. Losses at the gene ends were 3 bases for V and 0 bases for J; bases not matched to a gene: 15. DNA for the CDR3: TGTGCCAGCAGTTTTAGGGCGGCCCGGGCGGGAGTTAGCACAGATACGCAGTATTTT. This translates into CASSFRAARAGVSTDTQYF.

CDR3 residues: CASSSRRRTGELFF. CDR3 sequence (DNA): TGTGCCAGCAGCTCCCGGAGACGCACCGGGGAGCTGTTTTTT. The V and J genes are TRBV13 and TRBJ2-2; D is undetermined. The CDR3 loop spans 14 amino acids. The V gene lost 4 bases and the J gene lost 4 bases, with 10 bases spanning the gap. Germline V lookup: CDR1 PRHDT, CDR2 FYEKMQ (reference sequence).

The CDR3 loop reads CASSPSGGAPLNTGELFF. For the CDR3, the DNA is TGTGCCAGCAGCCCGAGTGGGGGGGCGCCCCTAAACACCGGGGAGCTGTTTTTT. The V call is TRBV11-3, the J call TRBJ2-2, with a tentative D call TRBD2 (7 bases). V dropped 5 bases and J dropped 2 bases, with 21 bases sitting between them. Germline V gene sequence: CDR1 SGHNT, CDR2 YENEEA. The CDR3 is 18 residues long.

The chain couples TRBV5-6 to TRBJ2-1; D may be TRBD1 or TRBD2 (6 bases each). Germline V CDR1 and CDR2: SGHDT, YYEEEE. Trimming took off 5 bases at V and 5 bases at J, with 17 bases between the two ends. CDR3 length equals 15 residues. CDR3 in amino acids: CASSIQGGGDNEQFF. CDR3 DNA sequence: TGTGCCAGCAGTATACAGGGAGGAGGGGACAATGAGCAGTTCTTC.

This chain joins TRBV11-2 and TRBJ2-1; TRBD1 agrees at 11 bases. Per the germline V gene, CDR1 is SGHAT and CDR2 is FQNNGV. Trimming at V came to 6 bases and at J to 2 bases, leaving 9 bases not matched to a gene. The CDR3 contains 17 residues. CDR3 loop: CASSFRGQGEAYNEQFF. The DNA for the CDR3 is TGTGCCAGCAGTTTTAGGGGACAGGGGGAGGCCTACAATGAGCAGTTCTTC.

The CDR3 DNA reads as TGTGCCAGCACAAAGGGCGGAGGGAACACTGAAGCTTTCTTT. It specifies CASTKGGGNTEAFF. The V gene is TRBV28, the J gene TRBJ1-1; D gene uncertain. The CDR3 is 14 amino acids. Trimming shortened V by 7 bases and J by 1 base, and 13 bases separated the two germline ends. Germline CDR1 MDHEN, CDR2 SYDVKM.